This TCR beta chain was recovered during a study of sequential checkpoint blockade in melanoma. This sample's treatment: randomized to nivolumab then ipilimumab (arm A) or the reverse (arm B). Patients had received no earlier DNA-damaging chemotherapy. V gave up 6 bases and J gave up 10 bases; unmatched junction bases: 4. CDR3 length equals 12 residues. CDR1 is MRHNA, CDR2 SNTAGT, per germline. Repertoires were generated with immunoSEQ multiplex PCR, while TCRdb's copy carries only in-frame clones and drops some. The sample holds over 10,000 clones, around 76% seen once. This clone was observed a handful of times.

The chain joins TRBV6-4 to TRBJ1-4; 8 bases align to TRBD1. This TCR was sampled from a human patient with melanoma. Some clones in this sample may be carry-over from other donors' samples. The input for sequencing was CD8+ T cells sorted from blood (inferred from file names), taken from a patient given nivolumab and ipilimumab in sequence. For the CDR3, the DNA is TGTGCCAGCAGCGGGACAGGTGTAAAACTGTTTTTT. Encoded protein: CASSGTGVKLFF.